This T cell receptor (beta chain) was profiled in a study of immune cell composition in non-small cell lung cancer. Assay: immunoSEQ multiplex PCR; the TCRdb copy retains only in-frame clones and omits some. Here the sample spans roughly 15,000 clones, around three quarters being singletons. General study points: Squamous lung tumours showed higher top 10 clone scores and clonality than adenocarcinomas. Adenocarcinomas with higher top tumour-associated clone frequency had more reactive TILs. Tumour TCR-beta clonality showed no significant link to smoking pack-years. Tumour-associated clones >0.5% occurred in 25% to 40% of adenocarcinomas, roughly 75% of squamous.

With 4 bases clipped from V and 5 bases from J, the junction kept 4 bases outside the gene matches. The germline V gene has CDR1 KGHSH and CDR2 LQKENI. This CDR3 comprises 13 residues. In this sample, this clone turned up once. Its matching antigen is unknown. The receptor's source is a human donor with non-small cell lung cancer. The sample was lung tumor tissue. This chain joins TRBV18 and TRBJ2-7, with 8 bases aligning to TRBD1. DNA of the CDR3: TGTGCCAGCTCACGTGGACAGGGCAACGAGCAGTACTTC. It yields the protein CASSRGQGNEQYF.